The sequence of this TCR beta chain was determined in a study of blood T cells in healthy people across ages. The table lists this clonotype with many counts. Sample donors were healthy Caucasian individuals that came from Russia, aged 6 to 90. PBMCs were isolated at a quantity of at least 6.5 million per sample. There were at least 5 micrograms of total RNA extracted from every sample. CDR3 length equals 15 residues. The V and J ends lost 6 bases and 1 base, in that order; junction bases with no gene match: 6. Alongside a J-beta primer mix, a sample-barcoded 5' primer served in a second PCR lasting about 6 to 11 cycles. A single record per CDR3 protein comes from TCRdb applying MiXCR to the 5' RACE reads. The table includes about 1 million distinct CDR3 sequences, less than 50% detected once.

The clonotype originates from a woman aged 55-70 years in good health. This chain links TRBV12-3 or TRBV12-4 with TRBJ2-3, with TRBD2 matching 8 bases. The sequenced sample consisted of blood. As DNA, the CDR3 is TGTGCCAGCAGGGTAGCGGGACCCGGCACAGATACGCAGTATTTT. Translation gives CASRVAGPGTDTQYF.